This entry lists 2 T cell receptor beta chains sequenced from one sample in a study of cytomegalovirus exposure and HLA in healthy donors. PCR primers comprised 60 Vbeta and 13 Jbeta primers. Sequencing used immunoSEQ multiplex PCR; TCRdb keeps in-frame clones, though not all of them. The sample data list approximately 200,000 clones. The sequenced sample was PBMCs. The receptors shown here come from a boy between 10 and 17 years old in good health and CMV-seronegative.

The DNA for the CDR3 is TGTGCCAGCAGCCCCCGGGGATGGGGTGAGATTCAGCCCCAGCATTTT. It yields the protein CASSPRGWGEIQPQHF. This chain joins TRBV7-3 and TRBJ1-5; no clear D gene. Trimming cost V 5 bases and J 6 bases, with 20 bases left between them. Germline CDR1 SGHTA, CDR2 FQGTGA. The CDR3 spans 16 residues.

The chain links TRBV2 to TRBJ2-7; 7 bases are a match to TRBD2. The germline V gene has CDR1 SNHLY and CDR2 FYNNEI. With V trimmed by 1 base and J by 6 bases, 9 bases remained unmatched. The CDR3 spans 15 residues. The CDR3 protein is CASSEVTRAGAEQYF. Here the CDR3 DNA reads TGTGCCAGCAGTGAAGTGACGAGGGCGGGAGCCGAGCAGTACTTC.